The next 15 T cell receptor beta chains were all read from a single sample in a study of response to subunit inactivated influenza vaccine. TCRdb re-analysed the RT-PCR reads in MiXCR, keeping a single row per CDR3 protein. The table shows 550,000 to 800,000 distinct CDR3 sequences, with about 15% occurring only once. This sample comprised PBMCs from blood, obtained less than 15 days before vaccination. Receptors originate from a man aged 45-65 years who received an inactivated influenza vaccine.

This clonotype appeared a few times. The gene calls are TRBV5-1 and TRBJ1-6; D not resolved. Germline CDR1 and CDR2: SGHRS and YFSETQ. The ends were cut back, 0 bases at V and 7 bases at J, with 11 bases in the middle. The CDR3 length is 15 residues. This CDR3 is CASSLDVLPNSPLHF. The CDR3, as DNA: TGCGCCAGCAGCTTGGACGTCCTGCCGAATTCACCCCTCCACTTT.

This clonotype was recorded a few times. The V gene is TRBV9, the J gene TRBJ2-1, with a possible D match to TRBD2 (6 bases). The V gene's germline CDR1 is SGDLS and CDR2 YYNGEE. The CDR3 contains 18 residues. With 2 bases removed from V and 4 bases from J, the gap between germline ends came to 22 bases. The CDR3 DNA is TGTGCCAGCAGCGTGGCGCCTTGGAGGGCCGGGGCGTACAATGAGCAGTTCTTC. Amino acid sequence: CASSVAPWRAGAYNEQFF.

The chain joins TRBV5-1 to TRBJ1-2; the D gene is possibly TRBD1 (5 bases). Germline V gene lookup returns CDR1 SGHRS and CDR2 YFSETQ. Trimming took off 0 bases at V and 4 bases at J, with 13 bases between the two ends. CDR3 length: 15 residues. The CDR3 sequence: CASSLERQGLYGYTF. CDR3 in DNA: TGCGCCAGCAGCTTGGAAAGGCAGGGCCTCTATGGCTACACCTTC. Variable domain in full (rest from reference TRBV5-1 and TRBJ1-2): KAGVTQTPRYLIKTRGQQVTLSCSPISGHRSVSWYQQTPGQGLQFLFEYFSETQRNKGNFPGRFSGRQFSNSRSEMNVSTLELGDSALYLCASSLERQGLYGYTFGSGTRLTVV.

The chain joins TRBV29-1 to TRBJ2-1; no firm D call. Germline CDR1 and CDR2: SQVTM and ANQGSEA. V lost 3 bases and J lost 6, with 9 bases in between. CDR3 length equals 12 residues. DNA of the CDR3: TGCAGCGTTGATGAAGGCCCCAATGAGCAGTTCTTC. Translating it yields CSVDEGPNEQFF.

This clonotype was seen ten or more times. At one of its ends the junction is not consistent with the germline gene, which may arise from a read error. The rearrangement links TRBV7-2 to TRBJ1-5; TRBD1 matches 7 bases. The CDR3 has 15 amino acids. Per the germline V gene, CDR1 is SGHTA and CDR2 is FQGNSA. For the CDR3, the DNA is TGTGCCAGCAGCCAAAGACAGGGCGTTAACCAGCCTCAGCATTTT. It yields the protein CASSQRQGVNQPQHF.

The chain recombines TRBV4-3 with TRBJ2-5; D is unclear. Germline lookup yields CDR1 LGHNA and CDR2 YSLEER. CDR3 length equals 17 residues. Trimming left V 0 bases short and J 2 bases short, with 16 bases between. The chain's CDR3 is CASSQDRLQSGQETQYF. In nucleotides, the CDR3 is TGCGCCAGCAGCCAAGATCGGCTCCAGTCGGGTCAAGAGACCCAGTACTTC.

This clonotype was detected a few times. V and J are TRBV20-1 and TRBJ1-5; no clear D gene. V was pared by 4 bases and J by 4 bases, with 14 bases between. This CDR3 region has 14 residues. The V gene's germline CDR1 is DFQATT and CDR2 SNEGSKA (reference sequence). CDR3 amino acids: CSAIPFERNQPQHF. CDR3 in DNA: TGCAGTGCTATCCCGTTCGAGAGGAATCAGCCCCAGCATTTT.

This CDR3 reads CASSRRGDSNQPQHF. The CDR3 DNA reads as TGTGCCAGCAGCCGCCGGGGGGATAGCAATCAGCCCCAGCATTTT. The chain links TRBV9 to TRBJ1-5, with D tentatively TRBD1 (5 bases). Per the germline V gene, CDR1 is SGDLS and CDR2 is YYNGEE. The CDR3 is made up of 15 amino acids. Trimming stripped 4 bases from V and 0 bases from J, with 11 bases between.

This clonotype was picked up a small number of times. The rearrangement joins TRBV7-9 to TRBJ2-1; no clear D gene. CDR1 and CDR2 from the germline V gene are SEHNR and FQNEAQ (reference sequence). The CDR3 has 15 residues. The V gene lost 4 bases and the J gene lost 9 bases, with 19 bases spanning the gap. CDR3 coding DNA: TGTGCCAGCAGCTCCCAGACGGCCGTGGACGGTGAGCAGTTCTTC. Protein product: CASSSQTAVDGEQFF.

This clonotype was counted a few times. The CDR3: CASSLASGEADTQYF. CDR3 sequence (DNA): TGCGCCAGCAGCTTGGCCTCGGGGGAGGCAGATACGCAGTATTTT. V and J are TRBV5-1 and TRBJ2-3; D may be TRBD2 (6 bases). The CDR3 is 15 residues long. The V gene's germline CDR1 is SGHRS and CDR2 YFSETQ. The V end was cut by 0 bases, the J end by 4 bases, with 12 bases between.

The chain couples TRBV5-1 to TRBJ1-2; D is possibly TRBD1 (5 bases). Germline V gives CDR1 SGHRS, CDR2 YFSETQ. The CDR3 extends over 14 amino acids. The V end was cut by 5 bases, the J end by 2 bases, with 13 bases between. The DNA for the CDR3 is TGCGCCAGCAGACAGGCGGCGGCGAACTATGGCTACACCTTC. Translation: CASRQAAANYGYTF.

The CDR3 region is CASSQETSGTSYEQYF. The CDR3 nucleotides are TGTGCCAGCAGCCAAGAAACTAGCGGGACATCCTACGAGCAGTACTTC. The rearrangement links TRBV4-2 to TRBJ2-7; 10 bases line up with TRBD2. The V and J ends lost 0 bases and 1 base, in that order; junction bases with no gene match: 3. The V gene's germline CDR1 is LGHNA and CDR2 YNFKEQ. This CDR3 has 16 amino acids.

This clonotype was detected many times. This rearrangement joins TRBV6-2 or TRBV6-3 to TRBJ2-5; 8 bases align to TRBD2. The V gene end was trimmed by 0 bases and the J gene end by 6 bases; junction bases not matched to a gene: 12. Per germline, CDR1 MNHEY and CDR2 SVGEGT. The CDR3 has 17 residues. The CDR3: CASSYSKTSDLVKTQYF. The CDR3 coding sequence is TGTGCCAGCAGTTACTCGAAGACTAGCGATCTGGTGAAGACCCAGTACTTC.

The rearrangement joins TRBV7-9 to TRBJ2-1, with 8 bases fitting TRBD1. Germline V gene data show CDR1 as SEHNR and CDR2 as FQNEAQ (reference sequence). V was clipped by 1 base and J by 4 bases; unmatched bases: 9. The CDR3 runs to 17 residues. CDR3 sequence (DNA): TGTGCCAGCAGCTTAGGAGGGGGACAGGCCGCTTACAATGAGCAGTTCTTC. Protein: CASSLGGGQAAYNEQFF.

This clonotype occurred a few times. The chain combines TRBV2 with TRBJ2-7; D is possibly TRBD1 (6 bases). The germline V gene encodes CDR1 SNHLY and CDR2 FYNNEI. Between the trimmed V and J ends, which lost 8 bases and 3 bases, there was a span of 14 bases. There are 13 residues in the CDR3. CDR3 amino acids: CASLRTVHYEQYF. In nucleotides, the CDR3 is TGTGCCAGCTTACGGACAGTTCACTACGAGCAGTACTTC.